This record covers a single T cell receptor beta chain. This sample is drawn from a study of CD8 T cells in Susac syndrome. Random hexamers were used to reverse transcribe an amount of 0.5 to 1 ug RNA. Multiplex PCR with immunoSEQ amplified the TCR beta CDR3 across 54 Vbeta and 13 Jbeta. TCRdb ran MiXCR on the immunoSEQ multiplex PCR reads and lists one entry per CDR3 protein. This sample has over 95,000 distinct CDR3 sequences, with under 95% found just once. The CDR3 runs to 15 residues. CDR1 is LGHNA, CDR2 YSLEER, per germline. Trimming pared 1 base from V and 0 bases from J, leaving 10 bases between. Blood CD8+ and CD4+ T cells underwent high-throughput TCR beta sequencing. Healthy donors matched for age and sex were used as controls.

Sequencing input: CD8+ T cells from PBMCs. This chain links TRBV4-3 with TRBJ2-7; perhaps TRBD1 as D (5 bases). The source of this sequence is a human donor in good health. The CDR3 DNA reads as TGCGCCAGCAGCCAAGGGGGCGGCAGCTCCTACGAGCAGTACTTC. Its translation is CASSQGGGSSYEQYF.